This record concerns one TCR beta chain sequence. The sample is drawn from a study of blood T cell repertoires in COVID-19. As for the study in general: Sites across the United States, Italy and Spain contributed samples from acute and convalescent COVID-19.

Germline V CDR1 and CDR2: SGHNT, YYREEE (reference sequence). With 2 bases clipped from V and 5 bases from J, the junction kept 2 bases outside the gene matches. The CDR3 consists of 13 residues. Participants, about 18 to 90 years old, spanned approximately 26 US areas. Cohort placement rested on clinical history that participants reported themselves. Only in-frame clones appear in the TCRdb table, and some are missing; sequencing was by immunoSEQ multiplex PCR. This table holds about 190,000 clones, roughly 84% found once. Sequenced material: PBMCs or T cells enriched from blood (not recorded which). This receptor was identified in a woman aged 25 to 45 who had recovered from COVID-19. This chain uses TRBV5-4 with TRBJ2-5, with TRBD1 matching over 8 bases. In DNA, the CDR3 is TGTGCCAGCAGCTTTACAGGGGGGGAGACCCAGTACTTC. It codes for CASSFTGGETQYF.